The rows below give T cell receptor beta chains drawn from one sample of a study of Graves' ophthalmopathy and Graves' hyperthyroidism. TCRdb analysed the multiplex PCR reads with MiXCR anew, one entry per CDR3 protein. The data show 500,000 to 700,000 distinct CDR3 sequences, 20% to 25% seen once. The specimen sequenced was peripheral blood. The receptor set was obtained from a woman aged 18-30 years with stable Graves' hyperthyroidism. Some clones in this sample may be carry-over from other donors' samples. Each CDR3 is given with its conserved first and last residue. The D gene is left open where the match is weak. Clone sizes are given selectively: once, few, many, or a class where the clone is expanded.

v_call: TRBV2; clone_size: many; d_call: TRBD1; j_call: TRBJ1-2; cdr3_aa: CASSEARARGKYGYTF; cdr3_nt: TGTGCCAGCAGTGAAGCGAGGGCCAGGGGGAAATATGGCTACACCTTC
v_call: TRBV7-8; clone_size: many; d_call: NA; j_call: TRBJ1-5; cdr3_aa: CASSLETVPNQPQHF; cdr3_nt: TGTGCCAGCAGCTTAGAGACAGTTCCTAATCAGCCCCAGCATTTT
v_call: TRBV11-2; clone_size: many; d_call: NA; j_call: TRBJ1-6; cdr3_aa: CASSQGQHSPLHF; cdr3_nt: TGTGCCAGCAGCCAGGGACAACATTCACCCCTCCACTTT
v_call: TRBV2; clone_size: few; d_call: TRBD1; j_call: TRBJ1-5; cdr3_aa: CASSEDRGGNQPQHF; cdr3_nt: TGTGCCAGCAGTGAAGACAGGGGCGGAAATCAGCCCCAGCATTTT
v_call: TRBV7-2; clone_size: NA; d_call: TRBD1; j_call: TRBJ1-5; cdr3_aa: CASSLGVTRQGSQHF; cdr3_nt: TGTGCCAGCAGCTTAGGAGTAACACGACAGGGCTCCCAGCATTTT
v_call: TRBV11-2; clone_size: NA; d_call: NA; j_call: TRBJ2-4; cdr3_aa: CASSQYRDSKNIKYF; cdr3_nt: TGTGCCAGCAGCCAGTACCGGGACTCCAAAAACATTAAGTACTTC
v_call: TRBV12-3/TRBV12-4; clone_size: NA; d_call: NA; j_call: TRBJ2-2; cdr3_aa: CASSAMVGELFF; cdr3_nt: TGTGCCAGCAGTGCGATGGTGGGGGAGCTGTTTTTT
v_call: TRBV12-3/TRBV12-4; clone_size: many; d_call: NA; j_call: TRBJ1-5; cdr3_aa: CASSLGTEQPQHF; cdr3_nt: TGTGCCAGCAGTTTAGGGACTGAACAGCCCCAGCATTTT
v_call: TRBV28; clone_size: few; d_call: NA; j_call: TRBJ1-4; cdr3_aa: CASTTSGNPVATNEKLFF; cdr3_nt: TGTGCCAGCACCACCTCAGGGAACCCTGTTGCAACTAATGAAAAACTGTTTTTT
v_call: TRBV12-3/TRBV12-4; clone_size: NA; d_call: TRBD2; j_call: TRBJ2-7; cdr3_aa: CASSPRTSFDSEQYF; cdr3_nt: TGTGCCAGCAGTCCGCGGACTAGCTTCGATAGCGAGCAGTACTTC
v_call: TRBV12-3/TRBV12-4; clone_size: many; d_call: TRBD2; j_call: TRBJ2-5; cdr3_aa: CASSWGLAGQETQYF; cdr3_nt: TGTGCCAGCAGCTGGGGACTAGCGGGACAAGAGACCCAGTACTTC
v_call: TRBV6-2/TRBV6-3; clone_size: once; d_call: TRBD2; j_call: TRBJ2-7; cdr3_aa: CASTYRGESYEQYF; cdr3_nt: TGTGCCAGCACCTATCGGGGGGAAAGTTACGAGCAGTACTTC
v_call: TRBV6-5; clone_size: many; d_call: NA; j_call: TRBJ1-6; cdr3_aa: CASSYADPYNSPLHF; cdr3_nt: TGTGCCAGCAGTTACGCGGACCCTTATAATTCACCCCTCCACTTT
v_call: TRBV2; clone_size: many; d_call: NA; j_call: TRBJ2-7; cdr3_aa: CASRQNYEQYF; cdr3_nt: TGTGCCAGTCGACAGAACTACGAGCAGTACTTC
v_call: TRBV12-5; clone_size: many; d_call: TRBD1; j_call: TRBJ1-1; cdr3_aa: CASGLVLGQGYTEAFF; cdr3_nt: TGTGCTAGTGGTTTGGTACTTGGACAGGGCTACACTGAAGCTTTCTTT
v_call: TRBV11-2; clone_size: many; d_call: NA; j_call: TRBJ2-7; cdr3_aa: CASSLEGAVSSYEQYF; cdr3_nt: TGTGCCAGCAGCTTAGAGGGGGCGGTTTCGTCCTACGAGCAGTACTTC
v_call: TRBV10-3; clone_size: many; d_call: NA; j_call: TRBJ1-2; cdr3_aa: CAISADRQSGYTF; cdr3_nt: TGTGCCATCAGTGCTGACAGGCAGAGTGGCTACACCTTC
v_call: TRBV10-3; clone_size: once; d_call: TRBD2; j_call: TRBJ2-5; cdr3_aa: CASGGVPQETQYF; cdr3_nt: TGTGCCAGCGGGGGGGTCCCCCAAGAGACCCAGTACTTC
v_call: TRBV4-1; clone_size: NA; d_call: NA; j_call: TRBJ2-7; cdr3_aa: CASGRTEAYEQYF; cdr3_nt: TGCGCCAGCGGACGGACAGAGGCTTACGAGCAGTACTTC
v_call: TRBV5-1; clone_size: many; d_call: TRBD2; j_call: TRBJ2-7; cdr3_aa: CASSFRPSGITYEQYF; cdr3_nt: TGCGCCAGCAGCTTTAGGCCTAGCGGGATTACCTACGAGCAGTACTTC
v_call: TRBV7-2; clone_size: once; d_call: TRBD2; j_call: TRBJ2-5; cdr3_aa: CASSLVMASGQETQYF; cdr3_nt: TGTGCCAGCAGCTTAGTCATGGCTAGCGGACAAGAGACCCAGTACTTC
v_call: TRBV4-1; clone_size: many; d_call: NA; j_call: TRBJ2-5; cdr3_aa: CASSQVYQETQYF; cdr3_nt: TGTGCCAGCAGCCAAGTTTATCAAGAGACCCAGTACTTC
v_call: TRBV6-1; clone_size: few; d_call: TRBD1; j_call: TRBJ1-2; cdr3_aa: CASRQGVMGGYTF; cdr3_nt: TGTGCCAGCAGACAGGGGGTTATGGGTGGCTACACCTTC
v_call: TRBV20-1; clone_size: few; d_call: NA; j_call: TRBJ2-7; cdr3_aa: CSAPPPGVHEQYF; cdr3_nt: TGCAGTGCTCCGCCGCCAGGGGTCCACGAGCAGTACTTC
v_call: TRBV6-2/TRBV6-3; clone_size: NA; d_call: NA; j_call: TRBJ1-6; cdr3_aa: CASSYGGSSYNSPLHF; cdr3_nt: TGTGCCAGCAGTTATGGGGGGAGCTCCTATAATTCACCCCTCCACTTT
v_call: TRBV28; clone_size: NA; d_call: NA; j_call: TRBJ2-7; cdr3_aa: CASNDQYEQYF; cdr3_nt: TGTGCCAGCAACGATCAATACGAGCAGTACTTC
v_call: TRBV12-5; clone_size: many; d_call: NA; j_call: TRBJ2-7; cdr3_aa: CASGSAVAAAYEQYF; cdr3_nt: TGTGCTAGTGGTTCTGCTGTCGCGGCAGCCTACGAGCAGTACTTC
v_call: TRBV28; clone_size: many; d_call: NA; j_call: TRBJ2-7; cdr3_aa: CASSTLRRGFSEQYF; cdr3_nt: TGTGCCAGCAGTACCCTCCGGCGAGGTTTTAGCGAGCAGTACTTC
v_call: TRBV6-1; clone_size: NA; d_call: NA; j_call: TRBJ2-7; cdr3_aa: CATWVLLSYEQYF; cdr3_nt: TGTGCCACTTGGGTCCTATTATCCTACGAGCAGTACTTC
v_call: TRBV5-1; clone_size: many; d_call: NA; j_call: TRBJ1-2; cdr3_aa: CASSFSRISYGYTF; cdr3_nt: TGCGCCAGCAGCTTTTCGCGGATTAGCTATGGCTACACCTTC
v_call: TRBV6-1; clone_size: NA; d_call: NA; j_call: TRBJ2-7; cdr3_aa: CASSPWTETYEQYF; cdr3_nt: TGTGCCAGCAGTCCTTGGACAGAAACCTACGAGCAGTACTTC
v_call: TRBV11-2; clone_size: many; d_call: NA; j_call: TRBJ2-7; cdr3_aa: CASSPTGGGLYEQYF; cdr3_nt: TGTGCCAGCAGTCCCACCGGGGGAGGTCTCTACGAGCAGTACTTC
v_call: TRBV10-1; clone_size: few; d_call: TRBD1; j_call: TRBJ1-1; cdr3_aa: CASSESTGAKRYTEAFF; cdr3_nt: TGCGCCAGCAGTGAGTCGACAGGGGCCAAACGGTACACTGAAGCTTTCTTT
v_call: TRBV9; clone_size: NA; d_call: TRBD1; j_call: TRBJ1-2; cdr3_aa: CASSDRGHSYSYTF; cdr3_nt: TGTGCCAGCAGCGACAGGGGGCACAGCTATAGCTACACCTTC
v_call: TRBV30; clone_size: NA; d_call: NA; j_call: TRBJ2-5; cdr3_aa: CAWTRRGGGETQYF; cdr3_nt: TGTGCCTGGACGAGACGGGGAGGAGGAGAGACCCAGTACTTC
v_call: TRBV4-2; clone_size: many; d_call: NA; j_call: TRBJ1-1; cdr3_aa: CASSQEGSMNTEAFF; cdr3_nt: TGTGCCAGCAGCCAAGAGGGCAGTATGAACACTGAAGCTTTCTTT
v_call: TRBV20-1; clone_size: NA; d_call: TRBD2; j_call: TRBJ2-4; cdr3_aa: CSAAPGLAGGISIRYF; cdr3_nt: TGCAGTGCTGCTCCGGGACTAGCGGGGGGGATTTCTATTAGGTACTTC
v_call: TRBV6-1; clone_size: many; d_call: NA; j_call: TRBJ1-6; cdr3_aa: CASSYGIGPLHF; cdr3_nt: TGTGCCAGCAGTTACGGAATTGGACCCCTCCACTTT
v_call: TRBV28; clone_size: few; d_call: NA; j_call: TRBJ2-3; cdr3_aa: CASSLRKRASTDTQYF; cdr3_nt: TGTGCCAGCAGTTTACGTAAGCGGGCGAGCACAGATACGCAGTATTTT
v_call: TRBV11-2; clone_size: many; d_call: NA; j_call: TRBJ1-3; cdr3_aa: CASSYRRQFPSSGNTIYF; cdr3_nt: TGTGCCAGCAGCTACCGACGACAGTTCCCTAGCTCTGGAAACACCATATATTTT
v_call: TRBV6-1; clone_size: many; d_call: NA; j_call: TRBJ1-6; cdr3_aa: CASRGRPLENSPLHF; cdr3_nt: TGTGCCAGCAGGGGCAGGCCCCTCGAGAATTCACCCCTCCACTTT
v_call: TRBV20-1; clone_size: few; d_call: NA; j_call: TRBJ1-6; cdr3_aa: CSVWTASSYNSPLHF; cdr3_nt: TGCAGTGTTTGGACAGCGAGCTCCTATAATTCACCCCTCCACTTT
v_call: TRBV12-3/TRBV12-4; clone_size: many; d_call: NA; j_call: TRBJ1-1; cdr3_aa: CASSLQGAEAFF; cdr3_nt: TGCGCCAGCAGCTTGCAGGGTGCTGAAGCTTTCTTT
v_call: TRBV28; clone_size: NA; d_call: NA; j_call: TRBJ2-2; cdr3_aa: CASSAPLGNTGELFF; cdr3_nt: TGTGCCAGCAGTGCCCCCTTGGGGAACACCGGGGAGCTGTTTTTT
v_call: TRBV27; clone_size: NA; d_call: NA; j_call: TRBJ2-5; cdr3_aa: CASSSSGPRTQYF; cdr3_nt: TGTGCCAGCAGTTCCTCAGGGCCCAGGACCCAGTACTTC
v_call: TRBV28; clone_size: many; d_call: NA; j_call: TRBJ1-1; cdr3_aa: CASGRRPEAFF; cdr3_nt: TGTGCCAGCGGGAGGAGACCTGAAGCTTTCTTT
v_call: TRBV20-1; clone_size: few; d_call: NA; j_call: TRBJ2-3; cdr3_aa: CSAPPSWGLRTDTQYF; cdr3_nt: TGCAGTGCGCCCCCATCGTGGGGCTTACGCACAGATACGCAGTATTTT
v_call: TRBV12-3/TRBV12-4; clone_size: once; d_call: NA; j_call: TRBJ2-7; cdr3_aa: CASSPVVGEQYF; cdr3_nt: TGTGCCAGCAGCCCGGTGGTAGGAGAGCAGTACTTC